This T cell receptor (beta chain) was recorded in a study of metastatic and nonmetastatic thyroid tumors. Study-wide results and caveats: As reported, TCR beta diversity in blood and tumor was significantly higher in malignant thyroid tumors than in benign nodules.

Germline CDR1 and CDR2: SGHNT and YENEEA. The CDR3 loop spans 14 amino acids. V was shortened by 4 bases and J by 5 bases, with 9 bases between the two germline ends. Through MiXCR, TCRdb re-clonotyped the PCR reads. This sample yields about 22,000 clones, of which 36% are seen a single time; 20% to 25% belongs to the top ten. Thyroid surgery was performed in patients who had received no treatment beforehand. As for this clone: The antigen is not known.

V is TRBV11-3 and J is TRBJ1-6; D is undetermined. Material: blood. This clonotype originated in a male donor with papillary thyroid cancer or a benign thyroid nodule (not recorded which). Some clones in this sample may be carry-over from other donors' samples. The CDR3 nucleotides read TGTGCCAGCAGCTCATCACCGGATAATTCACCCCTCCACTTT. Protein: CASSSSPDNSPLHF.